This paragraph reports one TCR beta chain. The antigen remains undetermined. This PCR relied on a set of 60 Vbeta primers and 13 Jbeta primers. TCRdb's copy holds only in-frame clones and misses some; the assay was immunoSEQ multiplex PCR. This sample carries over 60,000 clones, roughly 70% of them seen once, and the ten largest clones take around 12%. This CDR3 comprises 14 residues. V was pared by 8 bases and J by 8 bases, with 21 bases between. Germline V gene data show CDR1 as SNHLY and CDR2 as FYNNEI. The data belong to a study of cytomegalovirus exposure and HLA in healthy donors. Study conclusions and caveats: Beyond CMV serostatus, there was no information to go on about immune exposure. Common viral pathogens were later found to be apparently linked to several of the most significant clusters.

Sequenced input: PBMCs. The chain has TRBV2 and TRBJ1-2, with no clear D. The TCR comes from a man aged 65 to 85 in good health and CMV-seronegative. The CDR3 protein is CASRDLYQRKGYTF. The CDR3 bases are TGTGCCAGCCGCGATTTGTATCAGAGGAAGGGCTACACCTTC.